This T cell receptor (beta chain) was sequenced in a study of T cell responses to AZD1222 COVID-19 vaccine. Germline V gene sequence: CDR1 SQVTM, CDR2 ANQGSEA. V lost 0 bases and J 1 base, leaving 9 bases between the germline ends. The CDR3 covers 14 residues. Findings of the study overall: Reportedly, close to half of spike-specific TCRs are directed against unmutated variant regions. White British ancestry dominated among donors, who included more females, and clonal diversity was possibly underestimated. Vaccine-related CD4 TCRs covered spike, predominating at 160-218 and 743-854.

As to this clone: Its specificity is not known.

Method: immunoSEQ multiplex PCR; TCRdb's copy keeps in-frame clones and lacks some. The table has 160,000 or so clones, about 90% seen once. This chain links TRBV29-1 with TRBJ1-1, with unresolved D. The sequence was obtained from an adult in good health. Sequencing used peripheral blood, obtained on day 0 of MenACWY control vaccination. CDR3 sequence reads: CSVEDSAANTEAFF. The CDR3 region has the DNA TGCAGCGTTGAAGACTCCGCAGCGAACACTGAAGCTTTCTTT.